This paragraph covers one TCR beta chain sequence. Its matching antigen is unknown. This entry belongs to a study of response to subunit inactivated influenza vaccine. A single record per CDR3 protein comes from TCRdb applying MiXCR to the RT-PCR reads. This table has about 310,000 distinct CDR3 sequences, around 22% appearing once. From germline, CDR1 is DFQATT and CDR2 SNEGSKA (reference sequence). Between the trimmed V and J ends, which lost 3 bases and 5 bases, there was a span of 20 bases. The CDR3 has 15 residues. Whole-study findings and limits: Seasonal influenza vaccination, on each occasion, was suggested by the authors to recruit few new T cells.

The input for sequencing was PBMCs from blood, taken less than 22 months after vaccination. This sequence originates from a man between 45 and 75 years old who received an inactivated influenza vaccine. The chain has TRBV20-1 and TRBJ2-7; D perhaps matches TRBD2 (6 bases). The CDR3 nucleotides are TGCAGTGCTAGTGATCCGGGACTTCCAAGTAACGAGCAGTACTTC. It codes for CSASDPGLPSNEQYF.